This record looks at one T cell receptor (beta chain) sequence and its context. V was pared by 4 bases and J by 2 bases, with 10 bases between. This CDR3 contains 14 residues. CDR1 is SGHTA, CDR2 FQGTGA, per germline. The sample belongs to a study of CD8 T cells in Susac syndrome. TCR beta sequencing was performed on blood CD8+ and CD4+ T cells. Negative isolation yielded the CD8+ and CD4+ T cells, while FACS enriched the TEMRA cells. RNA in amounts of roughly 0.5 to 1 ug was reverse transcribed with random hexamers. Coverage of TCR beta CDR3 amplification by immunoSEQ multiplex PCR extended to 54 Vbeta and 13 Jbeta. Via MiXCR, TCRdb re-called the immunoSEQ multiplex PCR reads, giving one row per CDR3 protein. Of roughly 180,000 distinct CDR3 sequences listed, under 95% are singletons.

The sequencing sample was made of CD4+ T cells from PBMCs. The rearrangement joins TRBV7-3 to TRBJ2-3, with D hard to call. This clonotype originated in a human donor with multiple sclerosis. CDR3 nucleotide sequence: TGTGCCAGCAGCTCTGTACCTTCCACAGATACGCAGTATTTT. Its protein is CASSSVPSTDTQYF.